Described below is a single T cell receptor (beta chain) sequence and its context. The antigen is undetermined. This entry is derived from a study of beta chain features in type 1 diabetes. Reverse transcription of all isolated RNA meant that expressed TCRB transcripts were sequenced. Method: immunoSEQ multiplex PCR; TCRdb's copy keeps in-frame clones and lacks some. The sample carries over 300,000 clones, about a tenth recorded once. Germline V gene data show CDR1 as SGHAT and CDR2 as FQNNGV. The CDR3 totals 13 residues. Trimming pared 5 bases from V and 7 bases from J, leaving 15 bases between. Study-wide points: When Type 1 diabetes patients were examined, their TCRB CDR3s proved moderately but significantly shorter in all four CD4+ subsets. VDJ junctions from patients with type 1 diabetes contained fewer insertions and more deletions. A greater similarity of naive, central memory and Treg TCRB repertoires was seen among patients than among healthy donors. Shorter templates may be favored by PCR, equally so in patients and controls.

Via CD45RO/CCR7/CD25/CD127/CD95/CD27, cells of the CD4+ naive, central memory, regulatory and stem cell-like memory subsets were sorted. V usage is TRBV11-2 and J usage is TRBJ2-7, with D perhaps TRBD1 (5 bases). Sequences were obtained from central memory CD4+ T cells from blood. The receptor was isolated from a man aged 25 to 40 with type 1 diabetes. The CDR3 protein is CASSPKTRAEQYF. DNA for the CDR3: TGTGCCAGCAGCCCTAAGACCAGGGCGGAGCAGTACTTC. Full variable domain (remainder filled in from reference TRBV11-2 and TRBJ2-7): EAGVAQSPRYKIIEKRQSVAFWCNPISGHATLYWYQQILGQGPKLLIQFQNNGVVDDSQLPKDRFSAERLKGVDSTLKIQPAKLEDSAVYLCASSPKTRAEQYFGPGTRLTVT.